One and the same sample provided the 6 T cell receptor beta chains below, sequenced in a study of spatial heterogeneity in lung cancer. Regarding time point: sample taken at primary tumor resection. The study sequenced unsorted whole RNA from tumor, nontumor lung or frozen PBMC. One entry per CDR3 protein results from TCRdb running MiXCR on the 5' RACE reads. The sample gives around 41,000 distinct CDR3 sequences, roughly 7.1% of which show up once; 40% to 45% is in the top ten. The source material was PBMCs, sampled at surgery. The receptors shown here come from a female donor with early-stage non-small cell lung cancer.

At least ten counts were recorded for this clonotype. V is TRBV4-1 and J is TRBJ2-3; no reliable D call. The CDR3 extends over 18 amino acids. V lost 0 bases and J 0 bases, leaving 16 bases between the germline ends. The germline V gene encodes CDR1 MGHRA and CDR2 YSYEKL. The chain's CDR3 is CASSQELRGTFSTDTQYF. CDR3 coding DNA: TGCGCCAGCAGCCAAGAACTCCGTGGCACCTTTAGCACAGATACGCAGTATTTT.

This clonotype came up a few times. The rearrangement joins TRBV4-3 to TRBJ2-1, with D unclear. CDR1 is LGHNA and CDR2 is YSLEER in the germline V gene. This CDR3 is 14 amino acids long. Between the trimmed V and J ends, which lost 3 bases and 4 bases, there was a span of 10 bases. CDR3: CASSQDLEYNEQFF. CDR3 DNA: TGCGCCAGCAGCCAGGACCTAGAGTACAATGAGCAGTTCTTC.

V gene TRBV6-4 combines with J gene TRBJ2-1, with 11 bases fitting TRBD2. CDR3 length: 15 residues. Germline values: CDR1 MRHNA, CDR2 SNTAGT. V dropped 6 bases and J dropped 4; count of bases not matched to a gene: 5. CDR3 residues: CASSLLAGEYNEQFF. CDR3 sequence (DNA): TGTGCCAGCAGCTTACTAGCGGGGGAGTACAATGAGCAGTTCTTC.

The sample holds a few counts of this clonotype. The rearrangement links TRBV20-1 to TRBJ2-3; 9 bases agree with TRBD2. The CDR3 sequence is 15 residues long. V lost 5 bases and J lost 6; bases outside the gene matches: 12. Germline CDR1 is DFQATT and CDR2 is SNEGSKA (reference sequence). In nucleotides, the CDR3 is TGCAGTGCTCTAGACCCCCTAGCGGGATCGGATACGCAGTATTTT. Its translation: CSALDPLAGSDTQYF.

By sample share, this clonotype is medium-sized. The rearrangement joins TRBV5-1 to TRBJ2-1, with TRBD2 identical over 10 bases. Germline CDR1 reads SGHRS; CDR2 reads YFSETQ. The ends lost 4 bases at V and 6 bases at J; junction bases unmatched: 13. The CDR3 spans 17 residues. CDR3 protein: CASSLPSGGAYSNEQFF. For the CDR3, the DNA is TGCGCCAGCAGCCTCCCTAGCGGGGGCGCTTATAGCAATGAGCAGTTCTTC. Full variable domain (missing parts from reference TRBV5-1 and TRBJ2-1): KAGVTQTPRYLIKTRGQQVTLSCSPISGHRSVSWYQQTPGQGLQFLFEYFSETQRNKGNFPGRFSGRQFSNSRSEMNVSTLELGDSALYLCASSLPSGGAYSNEQFFGPGTRLTVL.

This clonotype was recorded at least ten times. The chain combines TRBV10-1 with TRBJ2-7; 7 positions match TRBD2. CDR1 and CDR2 from the germline V gene are WNHNN and SYGVQD (reference sequence). The CDR3 sequence is 14 residues long. Trimming removed 2 bases from V and 3 bases from J; junction bases left unmatched: 4. The CDR3 region has the DNA TGCGCCAGCAGTGAGGGGGGGGTCAACTACGAGCAGTACTTC. This sequence encodes CASSEGGVNYEQYF.